The sample holds a few counts of the clone carrying this TCR beta chain. What it binds is unknown. The sample comes from a study of cytomegalovirus exposure and HLA in healthy donors. Study overall: Earlier, about 179 million T cells were analyzed, and some 120 million unique TCR beta sequences were found among them. Study-level results: Presence/absence analyses rested on an assumption that sequencing depth was roughly uniform across donors. Earlier analysis looked at TCR beta V segments, and most were productive about 87% or about 30% of the time. In terms of immune exposure information, only CMV serostatus was available.

Deletions cut 0 bases from V and 3 bases from J, with 14 bases between. The CDR3 covers 15 residues. Germline loops: CDR1 SQVTM, CDR2 ANQGSEA. The PCR employed 60 Vbeta primers together with 13 Jbeta primers. TCRdb keeps only in-frame clones here, not all; method: immunoSEQ multiplex PCR. Of about 93,000 clones in the sample, 82% were seen once. This receptor was identified in a man aged 50 to 60 in good health and CMV-seronegative. The J gene is TRBJ1-2, the V gene TRBV29-1; D not resolved. The sequenced sample was PBMCs. CDR3 amino acids: CSVEDRRGPHYGYTF. The CDR3 DNA sequence: TGCAGCGTTGAAGATCGGCGAGGGCCCCACTATGGCTACACCTTC.